Detailed here is one TCR beta chain. Its specificity is unknown. Unique molecular identifiers were incorporated into the prepared TCRbeta library. TCRdb reprocessed the PCR reads with MiXCR, giving one entry per CDR3 protein. The table includes 700,000 to 950,000 distinct CDR3 sequences, roughly 15% detected once. This entry belongs to a study of T-cell reconstitution after alpha-beta-depleted transplantation in children. Study conclusions and caveats: Where some patients showed high TCRbeta diversity at day 60, it came from recipient T cells and thymic progenitors that had survived. At around two months after transplant, the alpha-beta T cells were reportedly derived from several hundred expanded clones that came from non-depleted graft cells. A year had passed since transplant, and T-cell counts and diversity by then came mostly from newly produced T cells.

The source material was PBMCs, mostly from graft donor cells, sampled 360 days after TCRalphabeta/CD19-depleted stem cell transplant. This TCR came from a male patient younger than 18 who had a stem cell transplant for acute lymphoblastic leukemia, so the T cells may come from the graft donor.

The CDR3 reads CSQRSMGILKETQYF. The CDR3 nucleotides are TGCAGTCAAAGATCGATGGGGATATTGAAGGAGACCCAGTACTTC. The rearrangement joins TRBV20-1 to TRBJ2-5; D is undetermined. V was pared by 8 bases and J by 5 bases, with 24 bases between. The CDR3 is 15 amino acids. Germline CDR1 is DFQATT and CDR2 is SNEGSKA (reference sequence).